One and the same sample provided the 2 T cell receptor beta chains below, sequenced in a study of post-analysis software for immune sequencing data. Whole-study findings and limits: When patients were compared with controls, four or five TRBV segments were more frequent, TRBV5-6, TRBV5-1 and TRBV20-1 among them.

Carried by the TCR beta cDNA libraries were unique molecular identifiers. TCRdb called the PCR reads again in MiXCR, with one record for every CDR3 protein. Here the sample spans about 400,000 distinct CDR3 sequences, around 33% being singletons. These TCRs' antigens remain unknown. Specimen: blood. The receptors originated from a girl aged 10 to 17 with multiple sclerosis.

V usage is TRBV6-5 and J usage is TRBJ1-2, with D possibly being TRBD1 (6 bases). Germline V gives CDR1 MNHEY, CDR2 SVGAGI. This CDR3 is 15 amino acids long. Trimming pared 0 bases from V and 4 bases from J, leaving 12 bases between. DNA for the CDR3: TGTGCCAGCAGTTACTCGTCCTGGGACACCTATGGCTACACCTTC. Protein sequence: CASSYSSWDTYGYTF.

CDR3 sequence reads: CASSSDYNLYNEQFF. The CDR3 DNA reads TGTGCCAGCAGCTCCGACTACAACCTCTACAATGAGCAGTTCTTC. The J gene is TRBJ2-1, the V gene TRBV7-8; TRBD2 might be the D (5 bases). From germline, CDR1 is SGHVS and CDR2 FQNEAQ. This CDR3 is 15 amino acids long. Trimming shortened V by 4 bases and J by 3 bases, and 13 bases separated the two germline ends.